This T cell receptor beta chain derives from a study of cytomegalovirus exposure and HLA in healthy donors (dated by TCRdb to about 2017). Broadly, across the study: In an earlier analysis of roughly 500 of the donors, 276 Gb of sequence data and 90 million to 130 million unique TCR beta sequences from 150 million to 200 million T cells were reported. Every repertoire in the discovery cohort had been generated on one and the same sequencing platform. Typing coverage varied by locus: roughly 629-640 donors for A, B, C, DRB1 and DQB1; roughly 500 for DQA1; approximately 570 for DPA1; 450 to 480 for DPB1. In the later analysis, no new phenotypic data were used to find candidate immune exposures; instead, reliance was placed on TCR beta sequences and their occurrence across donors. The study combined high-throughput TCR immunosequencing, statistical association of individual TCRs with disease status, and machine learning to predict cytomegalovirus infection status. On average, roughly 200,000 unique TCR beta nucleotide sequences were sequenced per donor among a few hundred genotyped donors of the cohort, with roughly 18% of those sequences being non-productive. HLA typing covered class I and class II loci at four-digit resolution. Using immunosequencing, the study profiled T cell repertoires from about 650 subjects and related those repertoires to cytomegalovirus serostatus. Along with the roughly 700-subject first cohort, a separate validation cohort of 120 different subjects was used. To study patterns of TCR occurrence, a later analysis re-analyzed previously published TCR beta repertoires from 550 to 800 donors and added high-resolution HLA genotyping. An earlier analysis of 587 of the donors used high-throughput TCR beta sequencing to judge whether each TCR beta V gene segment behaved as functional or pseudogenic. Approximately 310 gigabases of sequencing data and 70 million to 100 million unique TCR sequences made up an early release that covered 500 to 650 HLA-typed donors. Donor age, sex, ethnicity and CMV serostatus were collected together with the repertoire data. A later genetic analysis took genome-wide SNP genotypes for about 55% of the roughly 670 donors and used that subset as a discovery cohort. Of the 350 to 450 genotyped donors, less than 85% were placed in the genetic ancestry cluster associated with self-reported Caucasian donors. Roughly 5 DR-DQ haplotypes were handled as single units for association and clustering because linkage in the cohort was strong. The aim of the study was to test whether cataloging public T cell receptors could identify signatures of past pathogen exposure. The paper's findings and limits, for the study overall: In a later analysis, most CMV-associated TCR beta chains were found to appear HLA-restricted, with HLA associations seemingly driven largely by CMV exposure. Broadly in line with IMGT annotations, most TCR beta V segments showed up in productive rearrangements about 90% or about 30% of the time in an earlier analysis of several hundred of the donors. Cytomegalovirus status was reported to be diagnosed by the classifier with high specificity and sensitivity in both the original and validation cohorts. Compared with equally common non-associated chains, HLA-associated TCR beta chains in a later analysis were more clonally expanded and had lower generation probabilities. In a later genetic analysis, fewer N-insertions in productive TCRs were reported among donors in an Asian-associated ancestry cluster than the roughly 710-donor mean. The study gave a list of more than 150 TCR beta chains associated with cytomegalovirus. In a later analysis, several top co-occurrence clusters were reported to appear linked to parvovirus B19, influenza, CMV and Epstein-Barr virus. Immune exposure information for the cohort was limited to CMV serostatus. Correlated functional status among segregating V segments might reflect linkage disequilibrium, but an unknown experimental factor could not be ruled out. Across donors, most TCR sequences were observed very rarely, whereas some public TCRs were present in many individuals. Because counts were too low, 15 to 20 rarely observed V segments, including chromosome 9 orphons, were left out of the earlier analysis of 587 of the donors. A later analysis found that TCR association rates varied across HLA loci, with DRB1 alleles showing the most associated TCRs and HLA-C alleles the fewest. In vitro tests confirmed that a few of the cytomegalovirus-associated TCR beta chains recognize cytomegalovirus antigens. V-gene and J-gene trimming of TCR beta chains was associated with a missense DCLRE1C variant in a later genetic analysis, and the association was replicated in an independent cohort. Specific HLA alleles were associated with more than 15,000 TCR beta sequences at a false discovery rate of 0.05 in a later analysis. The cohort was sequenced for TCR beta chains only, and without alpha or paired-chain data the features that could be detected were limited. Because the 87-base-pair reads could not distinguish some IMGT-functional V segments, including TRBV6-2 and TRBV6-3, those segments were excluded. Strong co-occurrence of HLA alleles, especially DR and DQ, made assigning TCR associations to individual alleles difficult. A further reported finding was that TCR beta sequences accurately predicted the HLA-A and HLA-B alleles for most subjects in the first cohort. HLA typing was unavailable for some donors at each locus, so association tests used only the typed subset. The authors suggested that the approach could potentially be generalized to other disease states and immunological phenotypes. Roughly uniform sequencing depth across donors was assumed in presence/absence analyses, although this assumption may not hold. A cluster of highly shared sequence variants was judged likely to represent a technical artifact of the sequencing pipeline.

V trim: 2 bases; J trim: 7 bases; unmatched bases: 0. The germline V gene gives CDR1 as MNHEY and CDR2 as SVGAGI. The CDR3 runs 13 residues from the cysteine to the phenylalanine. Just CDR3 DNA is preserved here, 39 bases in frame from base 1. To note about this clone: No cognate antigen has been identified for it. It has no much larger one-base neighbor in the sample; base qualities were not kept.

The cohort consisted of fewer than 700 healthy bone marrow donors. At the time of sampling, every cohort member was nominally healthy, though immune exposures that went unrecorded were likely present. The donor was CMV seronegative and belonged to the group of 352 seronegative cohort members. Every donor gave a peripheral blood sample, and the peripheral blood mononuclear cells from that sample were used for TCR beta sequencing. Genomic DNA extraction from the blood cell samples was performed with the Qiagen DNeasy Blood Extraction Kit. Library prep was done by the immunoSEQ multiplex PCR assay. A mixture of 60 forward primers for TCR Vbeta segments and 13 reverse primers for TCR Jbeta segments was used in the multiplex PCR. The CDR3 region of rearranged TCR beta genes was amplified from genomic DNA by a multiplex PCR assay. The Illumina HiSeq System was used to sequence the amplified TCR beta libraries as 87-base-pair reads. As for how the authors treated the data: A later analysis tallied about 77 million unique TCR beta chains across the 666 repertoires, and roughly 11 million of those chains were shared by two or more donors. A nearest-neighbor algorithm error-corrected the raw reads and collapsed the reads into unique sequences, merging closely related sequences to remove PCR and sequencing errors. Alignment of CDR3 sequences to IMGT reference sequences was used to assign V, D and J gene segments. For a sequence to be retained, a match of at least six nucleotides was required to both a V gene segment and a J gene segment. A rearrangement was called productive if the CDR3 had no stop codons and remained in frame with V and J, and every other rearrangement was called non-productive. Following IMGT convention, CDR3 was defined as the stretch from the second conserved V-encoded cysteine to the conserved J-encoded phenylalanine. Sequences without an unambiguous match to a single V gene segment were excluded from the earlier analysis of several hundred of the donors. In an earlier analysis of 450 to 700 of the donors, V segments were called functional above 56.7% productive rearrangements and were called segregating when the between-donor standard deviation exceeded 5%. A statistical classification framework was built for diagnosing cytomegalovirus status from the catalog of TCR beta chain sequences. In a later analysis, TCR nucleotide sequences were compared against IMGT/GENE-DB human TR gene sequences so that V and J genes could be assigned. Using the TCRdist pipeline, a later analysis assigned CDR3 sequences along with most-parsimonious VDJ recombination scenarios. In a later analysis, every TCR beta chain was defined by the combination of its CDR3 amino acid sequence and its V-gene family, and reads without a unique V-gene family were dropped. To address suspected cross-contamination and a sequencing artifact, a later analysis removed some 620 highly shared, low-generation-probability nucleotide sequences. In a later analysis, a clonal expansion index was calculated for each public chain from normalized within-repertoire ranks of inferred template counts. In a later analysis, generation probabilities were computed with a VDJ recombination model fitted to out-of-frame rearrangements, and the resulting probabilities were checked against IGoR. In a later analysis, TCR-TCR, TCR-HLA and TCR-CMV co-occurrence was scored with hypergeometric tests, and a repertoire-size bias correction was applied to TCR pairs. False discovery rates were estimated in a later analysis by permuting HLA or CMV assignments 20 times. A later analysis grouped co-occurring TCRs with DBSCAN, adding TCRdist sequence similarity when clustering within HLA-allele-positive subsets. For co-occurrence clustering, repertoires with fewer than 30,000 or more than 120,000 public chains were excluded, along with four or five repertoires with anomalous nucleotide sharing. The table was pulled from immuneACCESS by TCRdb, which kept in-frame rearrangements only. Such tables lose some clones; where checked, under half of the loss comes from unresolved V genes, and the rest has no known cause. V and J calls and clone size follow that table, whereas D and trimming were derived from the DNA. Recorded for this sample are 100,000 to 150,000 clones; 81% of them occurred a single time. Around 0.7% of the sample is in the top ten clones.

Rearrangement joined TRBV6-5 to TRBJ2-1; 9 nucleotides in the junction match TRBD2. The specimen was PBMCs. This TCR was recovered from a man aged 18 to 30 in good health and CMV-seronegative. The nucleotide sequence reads TGTGCCAGCAGTTACGCGGGGGGGAATGAGCAGTTCTTC. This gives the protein CASSYAGGNEQFF.